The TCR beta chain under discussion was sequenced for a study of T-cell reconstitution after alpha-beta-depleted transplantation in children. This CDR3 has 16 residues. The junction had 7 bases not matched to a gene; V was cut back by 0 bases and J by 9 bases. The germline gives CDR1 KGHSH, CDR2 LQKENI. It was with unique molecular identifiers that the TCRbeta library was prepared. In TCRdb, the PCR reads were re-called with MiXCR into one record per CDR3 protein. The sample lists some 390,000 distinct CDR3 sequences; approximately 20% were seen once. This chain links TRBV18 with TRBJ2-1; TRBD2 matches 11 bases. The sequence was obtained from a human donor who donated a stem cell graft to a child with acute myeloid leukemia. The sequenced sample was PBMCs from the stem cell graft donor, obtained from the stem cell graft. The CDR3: CASSPPTSGSFIEQFF. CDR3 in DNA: TGTGCCAGCTCACCACCCACTAGCGGGAGTTTTATTGAGCAGTTCTTC.